A selection of T cell receptor beta chains follows, all from one sample in a study of cytomegalovirus exposure and HLA in healthy donors. Using immunoSEQ multiplex PCR, the repertoire was profiled, and TCRdb retains in-frame clones only, with some absent. This repertoire shows some 180,000 clones, roughly 79% found once; its top ten account for 2.5% to 3.5%. Sequenced material: PBMCs. The receptors stem from a male donor in good health and CMV-seronegative. Both conserved end residues are part of each CDR3. The D gene is left open where the match is weak. The size entry is marked missing in some rows and otherwise reads once, few, many or a size class.

clone_size d_call cdr3_length j_call v_call cdr3_aa cdr3_nt
once . 13 TRBJ2-1 TRBV7-3 CASSFSGNNEQFF TGTGCCAGCAGCTTTTCGGGTAATAATGAGCAGTTCTTC
. TRBD1 14 TRBJ1-2 TRBV30 CAWTSGTGAYGYTF TGTGCCTGGACCTCCGGGACAGGGGCCTATGGCTACACCTTC
few TRBD1 15 TRBJ1-5 TRBV7-9 CASSPTGPVNQPQHF TGTGCCAGCAGTCCGACAGGGCCAGTAAATCAGCCCCAGCATTTT
few . 15 TRBJ1-5 TRBV11-2 CASSLTLQGNQPQHF TGTGCCAGCAGCCTAACTTTGCAGGGGAATCAGCCCCAGCATTTT
. TRBD1 15 TRBJ1-1 TRBV5-1 CASSFASQGATEAFF TGCGCCAGCAGCTTTGCGTCCCAGGGGGCCACTGAAGCTTTCTTT
. TRBD1 12 TRBJ1-1 TRBV30 CAVRGESTEAFF TGTGCCGTCAGGGGGGAGAGCACTGAAGCTTTCTTT
. TRBD1 15 TRBJ2-3 TRBV7-8 CASSFGNRGRDTQYF TGTGCCAGCAGCTTTGGAAACAGGGGGCGAGATACGCAGTATTTT
once TRBD1 13 TRBJ1-1 TRBV6-5 CASRPGQLSQAFF TGTGCCAGCAGGCCGGGACAGCTTTCCCAAGCTTTCTTT
. . 15 TRBJ1-6 TRBV2 CASSEQGIYNSPLHF TGTGCCAGCAGTGAACAGGGGATCTATAATTCACCCCTCCACTTT
once TRBD1 14 TRBJ1-6 TRBV30 CAWKPQGVGSPLHF TGTGCCTGGAAGCCACAGGGGGTGGGTTCACCCCTCCACTTT
. . 12 TRBJ2-7 TRBV30 CAWSLQGGEQYF TGTGCCTGGAGTCTCCAGGGTGGGGAGCAGTACTTC
. . 12 TRBJ2-7 TRBV6-5 CASSPPSYEQYF TGTGCCAGCAGTCCACCCTCCTACGAGCAGTACTTC
. . 17 TRBJ1-2 TRBV5-6 CASSLGASGGPIYGYTF TGTGCCAGCAGCTTGGGGGCATCCGGAGGGCCTATCTATGGCTACACCTTC
. . 17 TRBJ1-5 TRBV21-1 CASSLTERAGGNQPQHF TGTGCCAGCAGTTTAACTGAAAGGGCGGGCGGCAATCAGCCCCAGCATTTT
. . 12 TRBJ2-3 TRBV30 CAWSEPGDTQYF TGTGCCTGGAGTGAGCCAGGAGATACGCAGTATTTT
. . 14 TRBJ1-5 TRBV6-5 CASSVQASNQPQHF TGTGCCAGCAGTGTGCAGGCGAGCAATCAGCCCCAGCATTTT
once . 13 TRBJ2-7 TRBV29-1 CSVARDNQYEQYF TGCAGCGTTGCAAGGGACAACCAATACGAGCAGTACTTC
few TRBD2 13 TRBJ2-1 TRBV7-2 CASSLGSGTEEFF TGTGCCAGCAGCTTAGGTAGCGGGACTGAGGAGTTCTTC
. TRBD1 14 TRBJ2-7 TRBV7-9 CASSRDRERAEQYF TGTGCCAGCAGCCGGGACAGGGAAAGGGCCGAGCAGTACTTC
. . 14 TRBJ1-5 TRBV7-9 CASSLIGGNQPQHF TGTGCCAGCAGCTTAATCGGGGGAAATCAGCCCCAGCATTTT
. . 14 TRBJ2-7 TRBV6-6 CASSREFGPYEQYF TGTGCCAGCAGTCGGGAGTTCGGTCCCTACGAGCAGTACTTC
. TRBD2 14 TRBJ2-1 TRBV30 CAWTGTSFYNEQFF TGTGCCTGGACTGGGACTAGCTTCTACAATGAGCAGTTCTTC
. . 15 TRBJ2-1 TRBV2 CASSVGGSSYNEQFF TGTGCCAGCAGTGTTGGCGGTAGCTCCTACAATGAGCAGTTCTTC
. . 14 TRBJ2-7 TRBV27 CASSFDGQAYEQYF TGTGCCAGCAGTTTTGATGGTCAGGCCTACGAGCAGTACTTC
. TRBD1 15 TRBJ1-4 TRBV2 CASSETSGGSEKLFF TGTGCCAGCAGTGAAACGTCAGGGGGGTCTGAAAAACTGTTTTTT
few . 13 TRBJ1-3 TRBV6-5 CASSYSPGNTIYF TGTGCCAGCAGTTACTCCCCGGGAAACACCATATATTTT
. . 16 TRBJ2-3 TRBV9 CASSVGVGGGTDTQYF TGTGCCAGCAGCGTAGGGGTAGGGGGGGGGACAGATACGCAGTATTTT
once TRBD2 14 TRBJ2-7 TRBV7-2 CASSGGLAGYEQYF TGTGCCAGCAGTGGGGGACTAGCGGGGTACGAGCAGTACTTC
. TRBD2 14 TRBJ2-1 TRBV7-3 CASSSGLAGDEQFF TGTGCCAGCAGCTCCGGACTAGCGGGGGATGAGCAGTTCTTC
once TRBD1 18 TRBJ1-3 TRBV30 CAWSPLPGQGFSGNTIYF TGTGCCTGGAGTCCACTACCGGGACAGGGTTTCTCTGGAAACACCATATATTTT
. TRBD2 14 TRBJ2-7 TRBV29-1 CSVLSERGGYEQYF TGCAGCGTTCTCAGCGAGCGGGGGGGGTACGAGCAGTACTTC
. TRBD1 15 TRBJ1-1 TRBV5-1 CASRAGTGTSDGAFF TGCGCCAGCAGGGCCGGGACAGGGACCTCCGACGGAGCTTTCTTT
. . 14 TRBJ2-1 TRBV28 CASSLRATYNEQFF TGTGCCAGCAGTTTACGCGCTACCTACAATGAGCAGTTCTTC
. TRBD2 15 TRBJ2-1 TRBV7-9 CASWRAGELNNEQFF TGTGCCAGCTGGCGGGCGGGAGAACTAAACAATGAGCAGTTCTTC
. TRBD1 16 TRBJ1-6 TRBV7-9 CSSSPGTAGYNSPLHF TGTTCCAGCAGCCCCGGGACAGCAGGGTATAATTCACCCCTCCACTTT
few . 15 TRBJ1-2 TRBV7-2 CASSLADSYRYGYTF TGTGCCAGCAGCTTAGCAGACAGTTACCGCTATGGCTACACCTTC